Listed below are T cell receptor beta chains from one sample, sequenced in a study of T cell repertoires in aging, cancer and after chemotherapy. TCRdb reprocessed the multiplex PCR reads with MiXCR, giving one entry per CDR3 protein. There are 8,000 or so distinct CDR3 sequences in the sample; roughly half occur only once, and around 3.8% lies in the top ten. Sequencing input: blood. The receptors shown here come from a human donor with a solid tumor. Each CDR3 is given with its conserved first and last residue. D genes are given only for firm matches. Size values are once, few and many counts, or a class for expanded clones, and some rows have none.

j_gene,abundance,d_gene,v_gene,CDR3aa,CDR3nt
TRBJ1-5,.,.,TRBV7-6,CASSSGLNQPQHF,TGTGCCAGCAGCTCGGGCCTGAATCAGCCCCAGCATTTT
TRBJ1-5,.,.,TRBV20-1,CSALEAAASNQPQHF,TGCAGTGCTCTCGAGGCAGCGGCGAGCAATCAGCCCCAGCATTTT
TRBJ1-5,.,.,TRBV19,CASSIRGQTPSNQPQHF,TGTGCCAGTAGTATCAGGGGCCAGACCCCTAGCAATCAGCCCCAGCATTTT
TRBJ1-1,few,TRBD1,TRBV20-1,CSARPGTGNTEAFF,TGCAGTGCTCGCCCTGGGACAGGGAACACTGAAGCTTTCTTT
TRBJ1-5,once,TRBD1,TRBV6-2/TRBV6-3,CASSWGQGNQPQHF,TGTGCCAGCAGTTGGGGACAGGGGAATCAGCCCCAGCATTTT
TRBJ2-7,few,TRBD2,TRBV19,CASSAYSGASYEQYF,TGTGCCAGTAGTGCGTATAGCGGGGCTTCCTACGAGCAGTACTTC
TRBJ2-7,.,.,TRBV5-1,CASSLASGQTYEQYF,TGCGCCAGCAGCTTGGCCTCAGGACAGACCTACGAGCAGTACTTC
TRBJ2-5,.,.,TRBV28,CASSPMGPGLQETQYF,TGTGCCAGCAGTCCGATGGGACCCGGCCTCCAAGAGACCCAGTACTTC
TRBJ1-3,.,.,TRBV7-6,CASSLSDGSYSGNTIYF,TGTGCCAGCAGCTTATCGGACGGAAGCTACTCTGGAAACACCATATATTTT
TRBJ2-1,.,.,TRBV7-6,CASSLVRYNEQFF,TGTGCCAGCAGCTTAGTAAGGTACAATGAGCAGTTCTTC
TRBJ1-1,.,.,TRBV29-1,CSVDVGRNTEAFF,TGCAGCGTTGATGTCGGGAGGAACACTGAAGCTTTCTTT
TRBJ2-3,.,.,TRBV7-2,CASSLAPSDPSTDTQYF,TGTGCCAGCAGCTTAGCGCCTAGCGACCCTAGCACAGATACGCAGTATTTT
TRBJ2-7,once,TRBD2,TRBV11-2,CASSLFLAAYEQYF,TGTGCCAGCAGCTTATTCCTAGCGGCCTACGAGCAGTACTTC
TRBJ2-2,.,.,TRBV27,CASRPVVNTGELFF,TGTGCCAGCAGGCCGGTTGTGAACACCGGGGAGCTGTTTTTT
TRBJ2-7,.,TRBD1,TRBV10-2,CASKPPGTDEYEQYF,TGCGCCAGCAAACCACCCGGGACAGACGAATACGAGCAGTACTTC
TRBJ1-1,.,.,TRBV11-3,CASSTRGNTEAFF,TGTGCCAGCAGCACCCGAGGGAACACTGAAGCTTTCTTT
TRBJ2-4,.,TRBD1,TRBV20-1,CSARPPGTGRNIQYF,TGCAGTGCTAGACCGCCTGGGACAGGGAGAAACATTCAGTACTTC
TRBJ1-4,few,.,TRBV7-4,CASSFSKGATNEKLFF,TGTGCCAGCAGCTTTTCAAAGGGCGCAACTAATGAAAAACTGTTTTTT
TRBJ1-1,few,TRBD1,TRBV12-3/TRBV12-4,CASSPITGGTEAFF,TGTGCCAGCAGCCCAATAACAGGGGGTACTGAAGCTTTCTTT
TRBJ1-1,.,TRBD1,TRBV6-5,CASSRDRAMNTEAFF,TGTGCCAGCAGTAGGGACAGGGCTATGAACACTGAAGCTTTCTTT
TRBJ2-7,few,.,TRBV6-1,CASSDGTTRSEQYF,TGTGCCAGCAGTGATGGGACCACTCGGAGCGAGCAGTACTTC
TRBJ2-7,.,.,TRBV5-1,CASSLGGANYEQYF,TGCGCCAGCAGCTTGGGGGGGGCTAACTACGAGCAGTACTTC
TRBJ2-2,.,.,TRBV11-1,CASSLVLALTGELFF,TGTGCCAGCAGCTTAGTACTAGCCCTTACCGGGGAGCTGTTTTTT
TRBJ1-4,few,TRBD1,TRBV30,CAWRQTGGGEKLFF,TGTGCCTGGAGGCAAACAGGGGGGGGTGAAAAACTGTTTTTT
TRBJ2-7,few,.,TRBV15,CATSRDGVGTSSYEQYF,TGTGCCACCAGCAGAGATGGGGTCGGGACAAGCTCCTACGAGCAGTACTTC
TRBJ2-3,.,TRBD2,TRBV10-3,CAISEPTGTSGESTDTQYF,TGTGCCATCAGTGAGCCTACCGGGACTAGCGGCGAAAGCACAGATACGCAGTATTTT
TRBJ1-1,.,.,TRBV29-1,CSVVRGPDNTEAFF,TGCAGCGTTGTCCGGGGGCCGGACAACACTGAAGCTTTCTTT
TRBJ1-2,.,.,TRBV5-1,CASSPFGQTPAGYTF,TGCGCCAGCAGCCCCTTCGGACAGACCCCTGCAGGCTACACCTTC
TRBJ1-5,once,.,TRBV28,CASRMHGQLQPQHF,TGTGCCAGCAGGATGCACGGACAACTCCAGCCCCAGCATTTT
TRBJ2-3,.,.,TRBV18,CASSPSTASTDTQYF,TGTGCCAGCTCACCTAGCACCGCGAGCACAGATACGCAGTATTTT
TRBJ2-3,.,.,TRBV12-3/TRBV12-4,CASSDSEGGMDTQYF,TGTGCCAGCAGTGACTCTGAGGGAGGAATGGATACGCAGTATTTT
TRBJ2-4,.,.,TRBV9,CASSVAASWAKNIQYF,TGTGCCAGCAGCGTAGCGGCTAGCTGGGCCAAAAACATTCAGTACTTC
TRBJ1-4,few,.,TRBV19,CASRPPLYGGNNEKLFF,TGTGCCAGTAGACCTCCTCTCTATGGAGGGAATAATGAAAAACTGTTTTTT
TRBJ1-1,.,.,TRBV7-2,CASSRTTGADTEAFF,TGTGCCAGCAGCCGCACTACCGGGGCGGACACTGAAGCTTTCTTT
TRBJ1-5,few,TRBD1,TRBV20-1,CSASPGGFGNQPQHF,TGCAGTGCTAGTCCAGGGGGTTTCGGCAATCAGCCCCAGCATTTT
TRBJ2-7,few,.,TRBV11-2,CASSFGLMREQYF,TGTGCCAGCAGCTTCGGTCTTATGAGGGAGCAGTACTTC
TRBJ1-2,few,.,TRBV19,CASSLMPNYGYTF,TGTGCCAGTAGTCTTATGCCTAACTATGGCTACACCTTC
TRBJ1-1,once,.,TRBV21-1,CASSNLRGRGQIAFF,TGTGCCAGCAGCAATCTGAGAGGCAGGGGGCAAATTGCTTTCTTT
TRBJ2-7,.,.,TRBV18,CASSPPSAYEQYF,TGTGCCAGCTCACCACCGTCGGCCTACGAGCAGTACTTC
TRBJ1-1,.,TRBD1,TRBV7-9,CASSLVAGGNTEAFF,TGTGCCAGCAGCTTAGTTGCAGGGGGGAACACTGAAGCTTTCTTT
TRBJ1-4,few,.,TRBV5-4,CASSLGGGREKLFF,TGTGCCAGCAGCTTGGGGGGGGGACGCGAAAAACTGTTTTTT
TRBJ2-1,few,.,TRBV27,CATQGTVKRFF,TGTGCCACCCAAGGGACGGTCAAAAGGTTCTTC
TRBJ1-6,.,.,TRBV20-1,CSAIPRTNSPLHF,TGCAGTGCCATCCCGCGGACCAATTCACCCCTCCACTTT
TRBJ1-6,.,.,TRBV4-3,CARSPMGNSPLHF,TGCGCCAGGAGCCCCATGGGGAATTCACCCCTCCACTTT
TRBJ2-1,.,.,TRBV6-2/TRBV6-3,CASSYSEAAMSYNEQFF,TGTGCCAGCAGTTACTCTGAAGCGGCGATGTCCTACAATGAGCAGTTCTTC
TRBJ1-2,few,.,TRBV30,CAWSPGHHRGYTF,TGTGCCTGGAGTCCCGGACACCATCGGGGCTACACCTTC
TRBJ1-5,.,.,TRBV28,CASRTSQGRSNQPQNF,TGTGCCAGCAGAACCTCACAGGGAAGGAGCAATCAGCCCCAGAATTTT
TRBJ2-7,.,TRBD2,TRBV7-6,CASSLGLPGLEAEQYF,TGTGCCAGCAGCTTAGGGCTGCCGGGACTAGAAGCCGAGCAGTACTTC
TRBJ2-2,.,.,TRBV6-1,CASSWTLSGELFF,TGTGCCAGCAGTTGGACTCTCTCCGGGGAGCTGTTTTTT
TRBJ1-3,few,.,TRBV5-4,CASSPPGGSGDTIYF,TGTGCCAGCAGCCCGCCCGGTGGGTCTGGGGACACCATATATTTT
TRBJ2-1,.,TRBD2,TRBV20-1,CSARDRGGNEQFF,TGCAGTGCCAGGGACCGCGGGGGCAATGAGCAGTTCTTC
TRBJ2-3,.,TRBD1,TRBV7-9,CASSLEGVRGQKDTQYF,TGTGCCAGCAGCTTAGAGGGCGTCAGGGGGCAGAAAGATACGCAGTATTTT
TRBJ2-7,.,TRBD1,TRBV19,CASSYSGQAYEQYF,TGTGCCAGTAGTTATTCCGGACAGGCCTACGAGCAGTACTTC
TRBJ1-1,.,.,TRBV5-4,CASSLAVGVSSEAFF,TGTGCCAGCAGCTTGGCGGTGGGCGTCTCTTCTGAAGCTTTCTTT
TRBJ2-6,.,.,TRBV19,CASNTGGLISGANVLTF,TGTGCCAGTAACACTGGGGGGCTTATCTCTGGGGCCAACGTCCTGACTTTC